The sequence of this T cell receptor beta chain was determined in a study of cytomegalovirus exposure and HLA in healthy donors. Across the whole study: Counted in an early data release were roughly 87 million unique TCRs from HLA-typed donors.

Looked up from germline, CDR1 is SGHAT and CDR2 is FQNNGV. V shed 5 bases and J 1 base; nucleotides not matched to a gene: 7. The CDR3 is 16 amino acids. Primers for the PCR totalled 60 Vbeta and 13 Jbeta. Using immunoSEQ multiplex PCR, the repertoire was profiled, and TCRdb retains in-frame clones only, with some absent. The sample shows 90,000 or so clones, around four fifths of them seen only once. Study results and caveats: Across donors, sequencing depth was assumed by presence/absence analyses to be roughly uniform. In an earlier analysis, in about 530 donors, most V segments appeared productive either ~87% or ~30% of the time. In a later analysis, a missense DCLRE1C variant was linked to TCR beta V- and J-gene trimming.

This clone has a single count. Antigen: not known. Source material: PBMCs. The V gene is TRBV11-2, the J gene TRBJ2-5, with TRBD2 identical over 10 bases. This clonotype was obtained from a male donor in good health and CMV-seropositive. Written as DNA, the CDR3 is TGTGCCAGCAGCGCCAGCGGGGGGGCGGGCCAAGAGACCCAGTACTTC. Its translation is CASSASGGAGQETQYF.